This TCR beta chain came from a study of CD8+ T cells in alopecia areata. Extraction of RNA preceded its reverse transcription into cDNA, which served as the sequencing template. This table comes from immunoSEQ multiplex PCR, and its TCRdb copy is limited to in-frame clones, with some not included. This sample has 90,000 to 100,000 clones, with around 38% found just once. The length of the CDR3 is 15 residues. Germline assignment: CDR1 GTSNPN and CDR2 SVGIG (reference sequence). Trimming took off 4 bases at V and 1 base at J, with 14 bases between the two ends. Sequencing was performed on CD4+ T cells sorted from blood. The genes are TRBV30 and TRBJ1-5; maybe TRBD1 (6 bases). This TCR came from a human donor with alopecia areata. This CDR3 is CAWTPGDFSNQPQHF. In DNA, the CDR3 is TGTGCCTGGACCCCAGGGGATTTCAGCAATCAGCCCCAGCATTTT.